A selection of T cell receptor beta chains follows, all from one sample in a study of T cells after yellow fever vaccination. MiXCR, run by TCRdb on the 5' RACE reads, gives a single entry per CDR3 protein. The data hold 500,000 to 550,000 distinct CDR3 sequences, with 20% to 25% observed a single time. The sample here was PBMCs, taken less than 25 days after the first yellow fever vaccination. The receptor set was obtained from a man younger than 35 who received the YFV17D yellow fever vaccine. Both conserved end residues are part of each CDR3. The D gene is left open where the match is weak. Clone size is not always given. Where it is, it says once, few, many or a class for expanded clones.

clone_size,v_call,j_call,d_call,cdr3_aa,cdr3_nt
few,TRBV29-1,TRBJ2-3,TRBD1,CSVDRDRDTDTQYF,TGCAGCGTGGACCGGGACAGGGACACAGATACGCAGTATTTT
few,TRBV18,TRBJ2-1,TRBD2,CASSPNLIVGGSEQFF,TGTGCCAGCTCACCGAATCTAATTGTCGGGGGGAGTGAGCAGTTCTTC
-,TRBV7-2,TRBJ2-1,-,CASSLALGEQFF,TGTGCCAGCAGCTTAGCACTCGGTGAGCAGTTCTTC
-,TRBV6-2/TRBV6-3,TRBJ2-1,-,CASSYWSIGNEQFF,TGTGCCAGCAGTTACTGGTCTATCGGCAATGAGCAGTTCTTC
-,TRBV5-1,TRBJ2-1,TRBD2,CASSFIAGGPTLNEQFF,TGCGCCAGCAGCTTTATAGCGGGGGGCCCTACCCTCAATGAGCAGTTCTTC
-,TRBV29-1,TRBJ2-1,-,CISTGRLNEQFF,TGCATCTCAACAGGGAGGCTAAATGAGCAGTTCTTC
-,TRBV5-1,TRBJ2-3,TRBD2,CASSLERRGGDTQYF,TGCGCCAGCAGCTTGGAGCGGCGGGGGGGTGATACGCAGTATTTT
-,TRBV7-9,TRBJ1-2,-,CASSYPREGLSYGYTF,TGTGCCAGCAGCTACCCCAGGGAGGGGCTCTCCTATGGCTACACCTTC
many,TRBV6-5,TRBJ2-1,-,CASSYSTNYNEQFF,TGTGCCAGCAGTTACTCGACTAATTACAATGAGCAGTTCTTC
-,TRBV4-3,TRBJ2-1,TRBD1,CASRGQGNNEQFF,TGCGCCAGCAGAGGACAGGGAAACAATGAGCAGTTCTTC
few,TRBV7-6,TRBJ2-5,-,CASSLEVGAGTQYF,TGTGCCAGCAGCTTAGAGGTGGGAGCAGGGACCCAGTACTTC
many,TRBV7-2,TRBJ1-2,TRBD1,CASSSYLGGPNYGYTF,TGTGCCAGCAGCTCTTACCTAGGGGGCCCTAACTATGGCTACACCTTC
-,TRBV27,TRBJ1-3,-,CASSLTPSYSGNTIYF,TGTGCCAGCAGTTTAACCCCGTCATACTCTGGAAACACCATATATTTT
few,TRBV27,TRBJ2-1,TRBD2,CASSEGMGSGGAHEQFF,TGTGCCAGCAGTGAAGGGATGGGGAGCGGGGGGGCCCATGAGCAGTTCTTC
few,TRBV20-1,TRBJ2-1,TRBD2,CSASPHSGGPFF,TGCAGTGCCTCACCCCATAGCGGGGGGCCATTCTTC
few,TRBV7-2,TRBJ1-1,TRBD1,CASSLRVGPGQTKNTEAFF,TGTGCCAGCAGCTTAAGGGTTGGGCCGGGACAGACGAAAAACACTGAAGCTTTCTTT
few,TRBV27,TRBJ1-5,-,CASPSRNQPQHF,TGTGCCAGCCCTTCCCGCAATCAGCCCCAGCATTTT
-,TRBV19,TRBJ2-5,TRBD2,CASTGGVTQYF,TGTGCCAGTACTGGGGGGGTGACCCAGTACTTC
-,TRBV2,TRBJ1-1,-,CASKGPLGGGFTEAFF,TGTGCCAGCAAGGGCCCCTTGGGGGGCGGCTTCACTGAAGCTTTCTTT
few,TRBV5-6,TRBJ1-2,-,CASSYGPINTF,TGTGCCAGCAGTTACGGGCCGATCAACACCTTC
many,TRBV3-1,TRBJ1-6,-,CASRKPDSPLHF,TGTGCCAGCAGGAAACCGGATTCACCCCTCCACTTT
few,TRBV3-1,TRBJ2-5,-,CASSQKGAETQYF,TGTGCCAGCAGCCAAAAAGGGGCAGAGACCCAGTACTTC
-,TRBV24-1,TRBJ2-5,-,CATSDPEEMKETQYF,TGTGCCACCAGTGACCCCGAAGAGATGAAAGAGACCCAGTACTTC
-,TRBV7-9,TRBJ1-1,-,CASSRPILGVGTEAFF,TGTGCCAGCAGCCGCCCGATCTTGGGGGTTGGCACTGAAGCTTTCTTT
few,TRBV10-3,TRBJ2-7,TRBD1,CAISESLGTGAYEQYF,TGTGCCATCAGTGAGTCGCTGGGGACAGGGGCCTACGAGCAGTACTTC
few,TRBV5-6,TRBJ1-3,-,CASSLESSGNTIYF,TGTGCCAGCAGCTTGGAGAGCTCTGGAAACACCATATATTTT
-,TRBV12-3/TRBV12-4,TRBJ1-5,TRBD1,CASSLRQGTLSYQPQHF,TGTGCCAGCAGTCTGAGACAGGGCACCCTCTCTTATCAGCCCCAGCATTTT
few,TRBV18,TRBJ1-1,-,CASSPSPLNTEAFF,TGTGCCAGCTCACCTAGCCCTTTGAACACTGAAGCTTTCTTT
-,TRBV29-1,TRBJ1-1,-,CSVDKLNTEAFF,TGCAGCGTTGATAAGTTGAACACTGAAGCTTTCTTT
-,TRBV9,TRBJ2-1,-,CASSAGTGNEQFF,TGTGCCAGCAGCGCAGGGACGGGAAATGAGCAGTTCTTC
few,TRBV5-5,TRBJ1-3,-,CASSSAIGNTIYF,TGTGCCAGCAGCTCGGCAATTGGAAACACCATATATTTT
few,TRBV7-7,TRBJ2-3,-,CASSLVPGGAGNTDTQYF,TGTGCCAGCAGCTTAGTGCCCGGAGGGGCAGGGAACACAGATACGCAGTATTTT
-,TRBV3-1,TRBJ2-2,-,CASSLRSYTGELFF,TGTGCCAGCAGCCTCCGGTCCTACACCGGGGAGCTGTTTTTT
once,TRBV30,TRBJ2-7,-,CAREGQFPYEQYF,TGTGCCCGGGAGGGACAGTTCCCCTACGAGCAGTACTTC
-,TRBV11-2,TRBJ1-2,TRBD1,CASSLFTGGYYGYTF,TGTGCCAGCAGCTTATTCACAGGGGGGTATTATGGCTACACCTTC
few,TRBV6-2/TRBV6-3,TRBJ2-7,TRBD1,CASSYVNRGYEQYF,TGTGCCAGCAGTTACGTCAACAGGGGGTACGAGCAGTACTTC
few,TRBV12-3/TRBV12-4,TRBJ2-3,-,CASSWTLTQYF,TGTGCCAGCAGTTGGACTCTTACGCAGTATTTT
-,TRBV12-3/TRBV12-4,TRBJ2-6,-,CAGGSGANVLTF,TGTGCCGGGGGCTCTGGGGCCAACGTCCTGACTTTC
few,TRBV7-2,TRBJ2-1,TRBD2,CASSLVGGVYNEQFF,TGTGCCAGCAGCTTAGTGGGGGGGGTTTACAATGAGCAGTTCTTC
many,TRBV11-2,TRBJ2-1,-,CASRPPAGLGRSYNEQFF,TGTGCCAGCAGACCTCCTGCGGGGCTGGGGCGCTCCTACAATGAGCAGTTCTTC
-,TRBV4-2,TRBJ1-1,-,CASSQGSFEAFF,TGTGCCAGCAGCCAAGGGTCCTTTGAAGCTTTCTTT
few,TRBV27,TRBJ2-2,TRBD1,CASSLSGTGLTGELFF,TGTGCCAGCAGTTTATCGGGGACAGGGCTCACCGGGGAGCTGTTTTTT